These T cell receptor beta chains were read from a single sample in a study of blood T cell repertoires in COVID-19. Assay used: immunoSEQ multiplex PCR; TCRdb lists only in-frame clones, some missing. The sample shows about 89,000 clones, 81% of them seen only once. Sequencing used peripheral blood. Every receptor here comes from a woman older than 75 with acute or convalescent COVID-19. The CDR3 runs from the conserved cysteine through the conserved F or W. The D gene is left open where the match is weak. Part of the rows lack a size; the others show once, few, many or a class for expanded clones.

v_call: TRBV3-1/TRBV3-2; d_call: -; j_call: TRBJ1-6; clone_size: -; cdr3_nt: TGTGCCAGCAGCCGAAGGGACACGGAACTTTCACCCCTCCACTTT; cdr3_aa: CASSRRDTELSPLHF
v_call: TRBV3-1/TRBV3-2; d_call: TRBD2; j_call: TRBJ2-1; clone_size: -; cdr3_nt: TGTGCCAGCAGCCAAGACGGAGCGGGGGGGAGATACAATGAGCAGTTCTTC; cdr3_aa: CASSQDGAGGRYNEQFF
v_call: TRBV5-3; d_call: -; j_call: TRBJ2-5; clone_size: -; cdr3_nt: TGTGCCAGAAGCTTGACGGGGATATACCAAGAGACCCAGTACTTC; cdr3_aa: CARSLTGIYQETQYF
v_call: TRBV9; d_call: -; j_call: TRBJ2-3; clone_size: few; cdr3_nt: TGTGCCAGCAGCTCGACGGGGGAACTAACCACAGATACGCAGTATTTT; cdr3_aa: CASSSTGELTTDTQYF
v_call: TRBV7-9; d_call: -; j_call: TRBJ1-6; clone_size: -; cdr3_nt: TGTGCCAGCAGCTTAGAGGGGACCCTCCACTTT; cdr3_aa: CASSLEGTLHF
v_call: TRBV4-1; d_call: TRBD1; j_call: TRBJ2-3; clone_size: -; cdr3_nt: TGCGCCAGCAGCCAGGGACAGGGAAGGTTTACGGATACGCAGTATTTT; cdr3_aa: CASSQGQGRFTDTQYF
v_call: TRBV5-4; d_call: -; j_call: TRBJ1-2; clone_size: few; cdr3_nt: TGTGCCAGCAGCCCCAGGGGCGGCGGCTATGGCTACACCTTC; cdr3_aa: CASSPRGGGYGYTF
v_call: TRBV28; d_call: -; j_call: TRBJ1-2; clone_size: -; cdr3_nt: TGTGCCACCCTTGCTCCGGGATATAACTATGGCTACACCTTC; cdr3_aa: CATLAPGYNYGYTF
v_call: TRBV7-9; d_call: -; j_call: TRBJ1-6; clone_size: -; cdr3_nt: TGTGCCAGCAGCTTGGGTGGGGCTTACTCACCCCTCCACTTT; cdr3_aa: CASSLGGAYSPLHF
v_call: TRBV28; d_call: -; j_call: TRBJ2-5; clone_size: -; cdr3_nt: TGTGCCAGCAGTATCGGGGATATACAAGAGACCCAGTACTTC; cdr3_aa: CASSIGDIQETQYF
v_call: TRBV10-1; d_call: TRBD1; j_call: TRBJ1-3; clone_size: -; cdr3_nt: TGCGCCAGGATCGGGACAGGAGGCTCTGGAAACACCATATATTTT; cdr3_aa: CARIGTGGSGNTIYF
v_call: TRBV11-2; d_call: -; j_call: TRBJ1-6; clone_size: few; cdr3_nt: TGTGCCAGCAGCCCTCGGACGGGAATTCACCCCCTCCACTTT; cdr3_aa: CASSPRTGIHPLHF
v_call: TRBV24-1; d_call: TRBD2; j_call: TRBJ2-3; clone_size: -; cdr3_nt: TGTGCCACCAGTGCGGGGGGTCCTAGCACAGATACGCAGTATTTT; cdr3_aa: CATSAGGPSTDTQYF
v_call: TRBV2; d_call: -; j_call: TRBJ2-1; clone_size: -; cdr3_nt: TGTGCCAGCAGTGAAGGATTGCGGGGTTCTGAGCAGTTCTTC; cdr3_aa: CASSEGLRGSEQFF
v_call: TRBV7-9; d_call: TRBD1; j_call: TRBJ1-4; clone_size: -; cdr3_nt: TGTGCCAGCAGCCTGCTTGGACAGGGGTATGGTAATGAAAAACTGTTTTTT; cdr3_aa: CASSLLGQGYGNEKLFF
v_call: TRBV6-6; d_call: -; j_call: TRBJ2-1; clone_size: -; cdr3_nt: TGTGCCAGCAAGTCGGAACAGCCTTCCTACAATGAGCAGTTCTTC; cdr3_aa: CASKSEQPSYNEQFF
v_call: TRBV28; d_call: -; j_call: TRBJ1-2; clone_size: few; cdr3_nt: TGTGCCAGCAGTTTATCGGCGGGACCGAAGCTCTATGGCTACACCTTC; cdr3_aa: CASSLSAGPKLYGYTF
v_call: TRBV24-1; d_call: -; j_call: TRBJ1-2; clone_size: once; cdr3_nt: TGTGCCACCAGTGATGTTACAGGGTACTATGGCTACACCTTC; cdr3_aa: CATSDVTGYYGYTF
v_call: TRBV15; d_call: TRBD2; j_call: TRBJ2-7; clone_size: few; cdr3_nt: TGTGCCACCAGCAGAGACCGGACTAGCGGGGACGAGCAGTACTTC; cdr3_aa: CATSRDRTSGDEQYF
v_call: TRBV19; d_call: TRBD2; j_call: TRBJ2-1; clone_size: -; cdr3_nt: TGTGCCAGTAGTCCGATAGCGGGGGAACACTCCTACAATGAGCAGTTCTTC; cdr3_aa: CASSPIAGEHSYNEQFF
v_call: TRBV24-1; d_call: TRBD2; j_call: TRBJ2-3; clone_size: -; cdr3_nt: TGTGCCACCAGTGACCCCGGGACTACAACCACAGATACGCAGTATTTT; cdr3_aa: CATSDPGTTTTDTQYF
v_call: TRBV4-1; d_call: -; j_call: TRBJ1-1; clone_size: -; cdr3_nt: TGCGCCAGCAGCCAAGGTGACAGAAGAAATGAAGCTTTCTTT; cdr3_aa: CASSQGDRRNEAFF
v_call: TRBV7-2; d_call: -; j_call: TRBJ2-1; clone_size: -; cdr3_nt: TGTGCCAGCAGCATCAGGGGCTCCTACAATGAGCAGTTCTTC; cdr3_aa: CASSIRGSYNEQFF
v_call: TRBV19; d_call: -; j_call: TRBJ1-3; clone_size: -; cdr3_nt: TGTGCCAGTAGTATCCAGTTGGCTGGCTCTGGAAACACCATATATTTT; cdr3_aa: CASSIQLAGSGNTIYF
v_call: TRBV20-1; d_call: -; j_call: TRBJ2-1; clone_size: -; cdr3_nt: TGCAGTGCTAGTGAGTGGGCGGTCGGGAACAATGAGCAGTTCTTC; cdr3_aa: CSASEWAVGNNEQFF
v_call: TRBV2; d_call: TRBD1; j_call: TRBJ1-1; clone_size: -; cdr3_nt: TGTGCCAGCAGTGCTCGGGACAGGAACACTGAAGCTTTCTTT; cdr3_aa: CASSARDRNTEAFF
v_call: TRBV6-5; d_call: TRBD1; j_call: TRBJ2-4; clone_size: -; cdr3_nt: TGTGCCAGCAGTTACCAAGGGGGCCCCAAAAACATTCAGTACTTC; cdr3_aa: CASSYQGGPKNIQYF
v_call: TRBV18; d_call: -; j_call: TRBJ1-1; clone_size: -; cdr3_nt: TGTGCCAGCTCACTATCGGGGGGGCGCGCTGTCACTGAAGCTTTCTTT; cdr3_aa: CASSLSGGRAVTEAFF
v_call: TRBV9; d_call: -; j_call: TRBJ1-6; clone_size: -; cdr3_nt: TGTGCCAGCAGCGTACGGGATAATTCACCCCTCCACTTT; cdr3_aa: CASSVRDNSPLHF
v_call: TRBV6-5; d_call: -; j_call: TRBJ1-1; clone_size: -; cdr3_nt: TGTGCCAGCAGTTACTCCGGGGGGCTGATCACTGAAGCTTTCTTT; cdr3_aa: CASSYSGGLITEAFF
v_call: TRBV15; d_call: TRBD1; j_call: TRBJ1-4; clone_size: -; cdr3_nt: TGTGCCACCAGCAGACGGTTTATGCCAGGGGGAAAACTGTTTTTT; cdr3_aa: CATSRRFMPGGKLFF